A single sample is the source of the 3 T cell receptor beta chains below, sequenced in a study of read filtering for tumor transcriptome and immune sequencing. The library was built from 400 to 500 ng RNA with molecular barcoded adaptors for alpha/delta and beta/gamma chains. TCRdb reanalysed the reads using MiXCR and keeps one entry per CDR3 protein. Of tens of thousands of distinct CDR3 sequences detected, 12% to 15% appear once; the ten largest clones hold approximately 70%. The sequencing input was a population of CD138-negative cells sorted from bone marrow. The receptors shown here come from a donor over 35 with multiple myeloma.

This clonotype was counted at least ten times. The chain combines TRBV18 with TRBJ1-3; the D gene is possibly TRBD1 (6 bases). The germline V and J ends were trimmed by 3 bases and 0 bases, with 15 bases remaining between them. Germline V gene lookup returns CDR1 KGHSH and CDR2 LQKENI. The CDR3 runs 17 residues. The CDR3 spells CASSPNARGASGNTIYF. In nucleotides, the CDR3 is TGTGCCAGCTCACCGAACGCCAGGGGCGCCTCTGGAAACACCATATATTTT.

The rearrangement links TRBV20-1 to TRBJ2-2, with TRBD2 identical over 8 bases. V dropped 0 bases and J dropped 2; count of bases not matched to a gene: 5. CDR3 length: 16 amino acids. The V gene's germline CDR1 is DFQATT and CDR2 SNEGSKA (reference sequence). As DNA, the CDR3 is TGCAGTGCTAGAGATTATACTAGCGGAAACACCGGGGAGCTGTTTTTT. This sequence encodes CSARDYTSGNTGELFF.

Concerning this clonotype itself: The junction differs from germline at one of its ends, possibly a read error. The chain employs TRBV20-1 and TRBJ1-1, with D perhaps matching TRBD1 (5 bases). The CDR3 covers 15 residues. Germline V gene sequence: CDR1 DFQATT, CDR2 SNEGSKA (reference sequence). CDR3 sequence (DNA): TGCAGTGCCAGTGCAGGACACTCAATGAACACTGAAGCTTGCTTT. Protein: CSASAGHSMNTEACF.